This T cell receptor beta chain was obtained from a study of blood T cells in healthy people across ages (dated by TCRdb to between 2015 and 2016). At the level of the whole study: In model experiments, template switching captured roughly one uniquely barcoded TCR beta cDNA molecule for every two T cells. Using deep sequencing normalized with unique cDNA molecular identifiers, the study measured how TCR beta repertoire diversity changes with age. To avoid experimental bias, donors of different ages were randomly spread across the sequencing lanes. The study analyzed two additional independent replicas of 1 million unique cDNA reads from the same blood draw for two donors, one aged 18 to 30 and one aged 80 or older. The donors were split into four age groups: young (average about 15 years), middle-aged (39), aged (roughly 65) and long-lived (about 74).

Library generation was performed with 5' RACE. Sequenced using an Illumina HiSeq 2500. A second PCR of roughly 7 to 11 cycles was run with a J-beta primer mix and a sample-barcoded 5' primer. A unique molecular identifier was introduced onto each TCR beta cDNA molecule by a template-switch 5' adaptor carrying 12 random nucleotides. Each sample yielded at least 3 million CDR3-containing paired-end reads. First-strand cDNA was synthesized from all RNA with the Mint cDNA synthesis kit, primed by a TRBC-specific oligonucleotide. All cDNA was treated with uracil-DNA glycosylase and then went through a first 18-cycle PCR with the universal primers M1SS and BC2_uni_R. On the authors' methods: Normalization of each sample was performed by random selection of 1 million high-quality reads, each carrying a distinct molecular identifier. Instead of being binned into consensus sequences, reads that shared molecular identifiers were thrown out. MiTCR, run with a Q25 quality threshold and the strictest error-elimination algorithm, handled CDR3 identification, clonotype clustering and error correction. A nonparametric unseen species model using Euler transformation provided a lower-bound estimate of total TCR beta diversity. In TCRdb, the public reads were trimmed at Q25 with fastp and aligned with MiXCR, with productive beta chains retained. When rows share a CDR3 protein, they turn into one entry using the most common DNA and genes. TCRdb assigned the V and J calls; the authors' analysis was not used. Across this sample there are about 1.6 million distinct CDR3 sequences, with 30% to 35% seen only once. Of the sample, approximately 10% falls within the top ten clones.

The donors were roughly 40 Caucasian individuals from Russia, aged 6 to 90 years, who were systemically healthy. Each donor gave about 9.2 milliliters of peripheral blood, drawn into EDTA-treated Vacutainer tubes. Ficoll-Paque density-gradient centrifugation was used to isolate PBMCs, with at least 7 million per sample. Total RNA was extracted from PBMCs with Trizol reagent, with at least 5 micrograms obtained per sample. For every donor, flow cytometry on a PBMC aliquot measured the percentage of naive CD45RAhigh/CD27high T cells. A few counts support this clonotype. Its antigen target is currently unknown. No base quality information exists; no much larger clone differs at one position. From the cysteine through the phenylalanine, the CDR3 covers 15 amino acids. This entry keeps only the CDR3 DNA: 45 bases, framed from base 1. From the germline V gene, CDR1 is SGHAT and CDR2 is FQNNGV. Trimmed from V: 7 bases; trimmed from J: 0 bases; junction bases lacking a gene match: 3.

Beyond this particular receptor, the publication reports: A strong correlation was found between observed TCR beta diversity and the percentage of naive T cells measured by flow cytometry. Compared with the aged group, the long-lived group had more naive CD4+ T cells, fewer expanded clones and increased TCR diversity, a pattern suggesting age selection. Donor CMV infection status was unknown, potentially confounding age-related changes in expanded clonotypes. Because profiling used bulk unsorted PBMCs, naive and antigen-experienced compartments could not be compared conclusively. Estimates of total diversity from one million sequenced T cells were regarded as lower bounds and underestimates. As age increased, observed TCR beta diversity per million T cells dropped in a roughly linear way, and a significant reduction was already evident by age roughly 40.

The chain joins TRBV11-2 to TRBJ2-6; 7 of the junction bases match TRBD2. Sequenced material: blood. The clonotype comes from a young woman in good health. The bases read TGTGCCAGCAACGGGGGGATCTCTGGGGCCAACGTCCTGACTTTC. Translation gives CASNGGISGANVLTF.